This TCR beta chain was sequenced in a study of regulatory T cells in long-lasting Graves disease. There are many counts of this clonotype. Its antigen remains unknown. The CDR3 sequence is 16 residues long. V was shortened by 8 bases and J by 6 bases, with 23 bases between the two germline ends. Germline V gene sequence: CDR1 SNHLY, CDR2 FYNNEI. Libraries of TCR beta came from iRepertoire HTBI primers plus Arm-PCR of CDR3 regions. MiXCR, run by TCRdb on the multiplex PCR reads, gives a single entry per CDR3 protein. The data contain more than 300,000 distinct CDR3 sequences, about 16% of them singletons. Overall study results and limits: Whereas new patients shared about a thousand public clonotypes, persistent patients shared more, at some 2,700.

Time point meaning: newly diagnosed GD, antithyroid drugs for less than 3 months. Extracted PBMC RNA gave rise to the TCR library. The same sample was also studied in work on T cells in Graves' hyperthyroidism and ophthalmopathy. From that report: First-round RT-PCR targeting the TCR CDR3 was performed with the HTBI primer set.

This sequence joins TRBV2 and TRBJ2-1, with D perhaps assigned TRBD1 or TRBD2 (5 bases each). The source material was peripheral blood mononuclear cells (PBMCs), sampled at new diagnosis, from a patient treated with antithyroid drugs. This TCR was sampled from a woman between 18 and 29 years old with Graves disease. This CDR3 is CASLLEPGTRSNEQFF. The DNA for the CDR3 is TGTGCCAGCCTCCTAGAGCCCGGGACCAGGAGCAATGAGCAGTTCTTC.